The 7 T cell receptor beta chains in this list originate from one sample, sequenced in a study of human T cells and chemical hapten exposure. TCRdb analysed the RACE reads with MiXCR anew, one entry per CDR3 protein. The repertoire has 180,000 or so distinct CDR3 sequences, more than 12% of them found once; the top ten carry around 1.7%. As for time point: patch test 1, 2 weeks after DPC sensitization. Treatment reported: therapeutic diphenylcyclopropenone sensitization with weekly scalp DPC. The sequences come from whole blood, collected in connection with sensitization to the hapten diphenylcyclopropenone (DPC). The receptors here all came from a woman in her twenties or thirties with alopecia areata. Some clones in this sample may be carry-over from other donors' samples.

The V and J genes are TRBV6-1 and TRBJ1-5, with D unresolved. The CDR3 has 13 residues. Germline V CDR1 and CDR2: MNHNS, SASEGT. V shed 0 bases and J shed 7 bases, with 7 bases lying between them. CDR3 loop: CASSEAQVQPQHF. CDR3 DNA sequence: TGTGCCAGCAGTGAAGCGCAGGTACAGCCCCAGCATTTT.

The sample holds a few counts of this clonotype. The V call is TRBV5-1, the J call TRBJ2-3; either TRBD1 or TRBD2 may fit D (6 bases each). The V gene lost 0 bases and the J gene lost 7 bases, with 15 bases spanning the gap. Germline V gene data show CDR1 as SGHRS and CDR2 as YFSETQ. The CDR3 runs 15 residues. The CDR3 sequence: CASSLEGGFSNTQYF. The DNA of the CDR3 is TGCGCCAGCAGCTTGGAGGGGGGCTTTTCGAATACGCAGTATTTT.

This clonotype was observed a few times. The chain joins TRBV9 to TRBJ1-5, with D unclear. Trimming stripped 0 bases from V and 0 bases from J, with 4 bases between. The germline gives CDR1 SGDLS, CDR2 YYNGEE. The CDR3 length is 14 residues. DNA for the CDR3: TGTGCCAGCAGCGTAGCCGATAGCAATCAGCCCCAGCATTTT. Translated, it gives CASSVADSNQPQHF. The full variable domain, in which reference TRBV9 and TRBJ1-5 provide the parts outside the CDR3, is DSGVTQTPKHLITATGQRVTLRCSPRSGDLSVYWYQQSLDQGLQFLIQYYNGEERAKGNILERFSAQQFPDLHSELNLSSLELGDSALYFCASSVADSNQPQHFGDGTRLSIL.

This clonotype came up a few times. The CDR3 DNA sequence: TGTGCCAGCAGCTTATCCGGCTATGGCTACACCTTC. Encoded protein: CASSLSGYGYTF. This chain connects TRBV5-5 to TRBJ1-2; D uncertain. This CDR3 contains 12 residues. The germline V and J ends were trimmed by 2 bases and 4 bases, with 6 bases remaining between them. Per the germline V gene, CDR1 is SGHKS and CDR2 is YYEKEE (reference sequence).

This clonotype was observed a few times. A junction end diverges from the germline sequence, so it may reflect a read error. This chain joins TRBV11-2 and TRBJ1-6; no firm D call. Germline V lookup: CDR1 SGHAT, CDR2 FQNNGV. The CDR3 has 17 amino acids. The CDR3 nucleotides read TGTGCCAGCAGCCGAGCGCCCCGTCACCCCTATGATTCACCCCTCCACTTT. Its protein is CASSRAPRHPYDSPLHF.

This clonotype turned up a few times. This rearrangement joins TRBV7-6 to TRBJ1-1; D is unclear. Germline lookup yields CDR1 SGHVS and CDR2 FNYEAQ. Between the trimmed V and J ends, which lost 4 bases and 5 bases, there was a span of 17 bases. The CDR3 runs to 15 residues. The CDR3 reads CASSSYSGLGTEAFF. In DNA form, the CDR3 reads TGTGCCAGCAGCTCCTACTCGGGTCTGGGTACTGAAGCTTTCTTT.

This clonotype appeared a few times. J is TRBJ1-5 and V is TRBV19; TRBD1 might be the D (5 bases). Germline lookup yields CDR1 LNHDA and CDR2 SQIVND (reference sequence). The CDR3 is 16 residues long. Trimming shortened V by 4 bases and J by 3 bases, and 16 bases separated the two germline ends. The CDR3 DNA sequence: TGTGCCAGTAGTAATTCTGGGGCGGGGGACAATCAGCCCCAGCATTTT. Amino acid sequence: CASSNSGAGDNQPQHF.